The T cell receptor beta chain described here comes from a study of control samples from healthy donors and cancer patients. Generated by immunoSEQ multiplex PCR, the TCRdb table keeps only in-frame clones and is missing some. The repertoire holds some 150,000 clones, with approximately 91% as singletons. The CDR3 is 12 residues long. Between the trimmed V and J ends, which lost 11 bases and 1 base, there was a span of 8 bases. Per germline, CDR1 MNHEY and CDR2 SVGAGI. The sample was blood. This chain connects TRBV6-5 to TRBJ2-2; D remains unclear. This clonotype originated in a man aged 25-40 years in good health. In DNA, the CDR3 is TGTGCCGCAATAGGGAACACCGGGGAGCTGTTTTTT. Translating it yields CAAIGNTGELFF.